This passage covers 24 T cell receptor beta chains from one sample sequenced in a study of blood T cell repertoires in COVID-19. TCRdb keeps only in-frame clones here, not all; method: immunoSEQ multiplex PCR. The sample has over 200,000 clones, about 88% seen once. The sample taken for sequencing was peripheral blood. These receptors originate from a woman aged 60-70 years with acute or convalescent COVID-19.

The CDR3 protein is CASSVTDRANQPQHF. The DNA of the CDR3 is TGTGCCAGCAGCGTCACGGACAGGGCCAATCAGCCCCAGCATTTT. The rearrangement links TRBV9 to TRBJ1-5; 8 nucleotides line up with TRBD1. This CDR3 spans 15 amino acids. CDR1 is SGDLS and CDR2 is YYNGEE in the germline V gene. J was trimmed by 3 bases and V by 2 bases; bases with no gene match: 4.

The chain employs TRBV7-9 and TRBJ1-3, with D hard to call. From germline, CDR1 is SEHNR and CDR2 FQNEAQ (reference sequence). This CDR3 comprises 13 residues. The V end was cut by 2 bases, the J end by 5 bases, with 7 bases between. In DNA, the CDR3 is TGTGCCAGCAGCTTAATGGGCAGAAACACCATATATTTT. The encoded protein is CASSLMGRNTIYF.

V is TRBV19 and J is TRBJ1-1, with TRBD1 matching over 7 bases. This CDR3 comprises 14 residues. After removal of 4 bases from V and 5 bases from J, the junction contained 7 bases not matched to a gene. CDR1 LNHDA and CDR2 SQIVND come from the germline V gene (reference sequence). In nucleotides, the CDR3 is TGTGCCAGTAGTAAACACAGGGGCTGGACTGAAGCTTTCTTT. Residues: CASSKHRGWTEAFF.

The V gene is TRBV4-1, the J gene TRBJ2-5, with 14 bases fitting TRBD2. The CDR3 is made up of 17 amino acids. Germline V lookup: CDR1 MGHRA, CDR2 YSYEKL. Germline trimming cut 4 bases from V and 4 bases from J; bases unmatched to any gene: 8. CDR3 DNA: TGCGCCAGCAGCCCGGGACTAGCGGGGGAACGCCCAGAGACCCAGTACTTC. This gives the protein CASSPGLAGERPETQYF.

The chain has TRBV28 and TRBJ1-2; 8 bases are shared with TRBD1. The germline V gene encodes CDR1 MDHEN and CDR2 SYDVKM. The V and J ends lost 4 bases and 4 bases, in that order; junction bases with no gene match: 5. CDR3 size: 14 residues. CDR3 nucleotides: TGTGCCAGCAGTTACAGGGGGGTCGGCTATGGCTACACCTTC. This encodes CASSYRGVGYGYTF.

The genes are TRBV5-4 and TRBJ2-5, with TRBD2 identical over 16 bases. Germline V gives CDR1 SGHNT, CDR2 YYREEE (reference sequence). V lost 4 bases to trimming and J lost 3 bases; unmatched junction nucleotides: 12. This CDR3 is 19 amino acids long. CDR3 in DNA: TGTGCCAGCAGCCCTGCGCCGGGACTAGCGGGAGGGCCCAAAGAGACCCAGTACTTC. Translation gives CASSPAPGLAGGPKETQYF.

V is TRBV29-1 and J is TRBJ2-1; 10 bases align to TRBD1. With 4 bases clipped from V and 7 bases from J, the junction kept 4 bases outside the gene matches. The germline V gene encodes CDR1 SQVTM and CDR2 ANQGSEA. This CDR3 has 13 residues. CDR3 in amino acids: CSVGTGGKNEQFF. The CDR3 DNA is TGCAGCGTTGGGACAGGGGGAAAAAATGAGCAGTTCTTC.

The J gene is TRBJ2-7, the V gene TRBV10-3; perhaps TRBD2 as D (5 bases). Trimming pared 3 bases from V and 7 bases from J, leaving 19 bases between. From germline, CDR1 is ENHRY and CDR2 SYGVKD. CDR3 length: 15 amino acids. DNA for the CDR3: TGTGCCATCAGTGAAGAGTCGACGGGATCCTTGGAGCAGTACTTC. As protein: CAISEESTGSLEQYF.

The genes are TRBV24-1 and TRBJ2-3, with D maybe TRBD2 (5 bases). The CDR3 contains 13 residues. V lost 4 bases and J 4 bases, leaving 8 bases between the germline ends. Germline V gene data show CDR1 as KGHDR and CDR2 as SFDVKD. CDR3 nucleotides: TGTGCCACCAGTGACCCAGCGGCAGATACGCAGTATTTT. Its translation: CATSDPAADTQYF.

The V call is TRBV19, the J call TRBJ1-5; 8 bases fit TRBD1. Germline CDR1 reads LNHDA; CDR2 reads SQIVND (reference sequence). The CDR3 runs to 19 residues. Trimming removed 4 bases from V and 0 bases from J; junction bases left unmatched: 14. Here the CDR3 DNA reads TGTGCCAGTAGTACCCCGACAGGGGAGGTTCTCTATAGCAATCAGCCCCAGCATTTT. Translated, it gives CASSTPTGEVLYSNQPQHF.

In this sample, this clone turned up once. The chain employs TRBV5-1 and TRBJ1-2; D gene ambiguous. The CDR3 has 15 residues. CDR1 and CDR2 from the germline V gene are SGHRS and YFSETQ. Trimming removed 0 bases from V and 5 bases from J, with 14 bases in between. DNA of the CDR3: TGCGCCAGCAGCTTGGGGCGGGCGGACCCTTATGGCTACACCTTC. Its protein is CASSLGRADPYGYTF.

On this clone itself: The junction departs from the called germline gene at one end, perhaps through a read error. This chain links TRBV10-2 with TRBJ1-1, with D tentatively TRBD1 (6 bases). CDR1 WSHSY and CDR2 SAAADI come from the germline V gene. CDR3 length equals 14 residues. The CDR3 is CASSLTGWNAEAFF. In DNA, the CDR3 is TGCGCCAGCAGTCTAACAGGGTGGAACGCTGAAGCTTTCTTT.

This clone was counted at least ten times. J is TRBJ2-2 and V is TRBV7-9, with D unclear. Per the germline V gene, CDR1 is SEHNR and CDR2 is FQNEAQ (reference sequence). This CDR3 is 16 amino acids long. V lost 5 bases and J 0 bases, leaving 13 bases between the germline ends. The DNA of the CDR3 is TGTGCCAGCAGCAGAGAGTACGCTTCGAACACCGGGGAGCTGTTTTTT. Its protein is CASSREYASNTGELFF. Full variable domain (outside the CDR3, taken from reference TRBV7-9 and TRBJ2-2): DTGVSQNPRHKITKRGQNVTFRCDPISEHNRLYWYRQTLGQGPEFLTYFQNEAQLEKSRLLSDRFSAERPKGSFSTLEIQRTEQGDSAMYLCASSREYASNTGELFFGEGSRLTVL.

This chain links TRBV5-4 with TRBJ1-1, with D tentatively TRBD1 (6 bases). The germline gives CDR1 SGHNT, CDR2 YYREEE (reference sequence). The CDR3 is 14 residues long. V lost 5 bases and J 5 bases, leaving 16 bases between the germline ends. CDR3 nucleotide sequence: TGTGCCAGCAGTAACAGGGTCGAGGTAACTGAAGCTTTCTTT. Protein: CASSNRVEVTEAFF.

V gene TRBV7-2 combines with J gene TRBJ2-5, with 14 bases lining up with TRBD2. Unmatched junction bases numbered 8, after V lost 6 bases and J lost 5 bases. CDR3 length: 16 amino acids. Germline lookup yields CDR1 SGHTA and CDR2 FQGNSA. Here the CDR3 reads CASRTGLAGVGETQYF. The DNA for the CDR3 is TGTGCCAGCAGGACGGGACTAGCGGGAGTTGGCGAGACCCAGTACTTC. The complete variable domain, with remaining parts taken from reference TRBV7-2 and TRBJ2-5, reads GAGVSQSPSNKVTEKGKDVELRCDPISGHTALYWYRQSLGQGLEFLIYFQGNSAPDKSGLPSDRFSAERTGGSVSTLTIQRTQQEDSAVYLCASRTGLAGVGETQYFGPGTRLLVL.

V is TRBV3-1 (or the pseudogene TRBV3-2) and J is TRBJ2-5; 12 nucleotides line up with TRBD2. This CDR3 is 14 amino acids long. J was trimmed by 5 bases and V by 4 bases; bases with no gene match: 2. CDR1 and CDR2 from the germline V gene are LGHDT and YNNKEL (reference sequence). The CDR3: CASSRLAGVETQYF. In nucleotides, the CDR3 is TGTGCCAGCAGCCGACTAGCGGGGGTGGAGACCCAGTACTTC.

The chain has TRBV18 and TRBJ2-3; 7 nucleotides line up with TRBD2. The V segment lost 3 bases and the J segment 3 bases; nucleotides outside the gene matches: 9. The CDR3 spans 16 residues. CDR1 is KGHSH and CDR2 is LQKENI in the germline V gene. This CDR3 reads CASSPLPGLMTDTQYF. CDR3 nucleotides: TGTGCCAGCTCACCCCTCCCGGGACTAATGACAGATACGCAGTATTTT.

This clone has a handful of counts. The J gene is TRBJ1-2, the V gene TRBV14; 9 nucleotides match TRBD1. The germline V gene has CDR1 SGHDN and CDR2 FVKESK. The CDR3 covers 16 residues. With V trimmed by 6 bases and J by 6 bases, 14 bases remained unmatched. CDR3 loop: CASSLDRGIRVDGYTF. CDR3 DNA sequence: TGTGCCAGCAGTCTGGACAGGGGAATAAGAGTTGATGGCTACACCTTC.

V and J are TRBV5-1 and TRBJ2-1; D unresolved. Germline CDR1 SGHRS, CDR2 YFSETQ. There are 12 residues in the CDR3. Trimming stripped 2 bases from V and 6 bases from J, with 6 bases between. The DNA for the CDR3 is TGCGCCAGCAGCTTTCCTAGCAATGAGCAGTTCTTC. Its translation is CASSFPSNEQFF.

A few counts support this clone. The chain links TRBV2 to TRBJ1-2; 8 bases line up with TRBD1. V was clipped by 9 bases and J by 5 bases; unmatched bases: 8. This CDR3 comprises 13 residues. Per germline, CDR1 SNHLY and CDR2 FYNNEI. The CDR3 DNA is TGTGCCAGTAAACGGACAGGGCCGTATGGCTACACCTTC. Protein: CASKRTGPYGYTF. Looking up the rest from reference TRBV2 and TRBJ1-2 gives the full variable domain: EPEVTQTPSHQVTQMGQEVILRCVPISNHLYFYWYRQILGQKVEFLVSFYNNEISEKSEIFDDQFSVERPDGSNFTLKIRSTKLEDSAMYFCASKRTGPYGYTFGSGTRLTVV.

The chain has TRBV28 and TRBJ1-5; D is ambiguous. CDR1 is MDHEN, CDR2 SYDVKM, per germline. Trimming pared 8 bases from V and 4 bases from J, leaving 15 bases between. The length of the CDR3 is 14 residues. The CDR3 sequence is CASRRRLQNQPQHF. For the CDR3, the DNA is TGTGCCAGCCGGCGGAGACTCCAAAATCAGCCCCAGCATTTT.

This clone was seen a few times. The chain uses TRBV3-1 (or the pseudogene TRBV3-2) and TRBJ1-6; D may be TRBD1 (6 bases). Per germline, CDR1 LGHDT and CDR2 YNNKEL (reference sequence). CDR3 size: 16 residues. Trimming removed 0 bases from V and 6 bases from J, with 12 bases in between. This CDR3 reads CASSQDFGGFNSPLHF. CDR3 nucleotide sequence: TGTGCCAGCAGCCAAGATTTTGGGGGCTTTAATTCACCCCTCCACTTT.

V and J are TRBV21-1 and TRBJ1-5; no check of the table's D call, TRBD1, against the DNA was made. TRBV21-1 is given as a pseudogene. This CDR3 contains 16 residues. The CDR3 loop reads CASSKGLTGRNQPQHF. Written as DNA, the CDR3 is TGTGCCAGCAGCAAAGGCCTGACAGGTCGCAATCAGCCCCAGCATTTT.

DNA of the CDR3: TGTGCCAGCTCATCGGGACAGGGAGGTGAAAAACTGTTTTTT. Its protein is CASSSGQGGEKLFF. J is TRBJ1-4 and V is TRBV18, with 9 bases matching TRBD1. Germline lookup yields CDR1 KGHSH and CDR2 LQKENI. This CDR3 has 14 residues. V dropped 5 bases and J dropped 7; count of bases not matched to a gene: 5.